What follows describes a single T cell receptor beta chain. The CDR3 is made up of 10 amino acids. Germline-derived CDR1 and CDR2 are DFQATT and SNEGSKA (reference sequence). Deletions cut 3 bases from V and 3 bases from J, with 2 bases between. Here immunoSEQ multiplex PCR was the method, and the copy in TCRdb shows in-frame clones only, minus some. The sample contains tens of thousands of clones, around 96% of which appear only once. This record belongs to a study of T cell changes during pregnancy in multiple sclerosis. The chain has TRBV20-1 and TRBJ2-5, with unresolved D. The sample here was CD8+ T cells from peripheral blood mononuclear cells, taken after pregnancy. This sequence was found in a female donor with multiple sclerosis, enrolled in a pregnancy study. CDR3 coding DNA: TGCAGTGCTAGTAAAGAGACCCAGTACTTC. It codes for CSASKETQYF.